Shown below are 8 T cell receptor beta chains from a single sample sequenced in a study of T cells in Graves' hyperthyroidism and ophthalmopathy. Amplification yielded TCR beta CDR3 regions, with RNA transcripts as the source. A set of HTBI primers served as the primers for a first-round RT-PCR of the TCR CDR3. A single record per CDR3 protein comes from TCRdb applying MiXCR to the multiplex PCR reads. The table lists fewer than 650,000 distinct CDR3 sequences, about 14% of them singletons, with around 4.1% in the top ten. Sequences were obtained from blood. All receptors derive from a woman aged 35 to 49 with Graves' ophthalmopathy.

In this sample, this clonotype turned up many times. The rearrangement joins TRBV5-1 to TRBJ2-5; weak D call: TRBD2 (5 bases). The CDR3 has 17 residues. The V gene lost 4 bases and the J gene lost 5 bases, with 24 bases spanning the gap. The germline V gene encodes CDR1 SGHRS and CDR2 YFSETQ. CDR3 region: CASSPGNSDGTGETQYF. The DNA for the CDR3 is TGCGCCAGCAGCCCTGGCAATAGTGACGGCACGGGGGAGACCCAGTACTTC.

This clonotype was recorded many times. J is TRBJ2-6 and V is TRBV12-3 or TRBV12-4, with D perhaps being TRBD1 or TRBD2 (6 bases each). Trimming stripped 3 bases from V and 2 bases from J, with 8 bases between. CDR3 length equals 15 residues. CDR3 amino acids: CASSFGGAGANVLTF. CDR3 coding DNA: TGTGCCAGCAGTTTCGGGGGCGCTGGGGCCAACGTCCTGACTTTC.

This clonotype was seen a few times. The V and J genes are TRBV28 and TRBJ2-3; TRBD2 is a possible D gene (5 bases). The V end lost 1 base, the J end lost 0 bases, and 14 bases lay between the germline ends. From germline, CDR1 is MDHEN and CDR2 SYDVKM. The CDR3 contains 17 residues. DNA for the CDR3: TGTGCCAGCAGTTTATCCTCGGGATTAACTAGCACAGATACGCAGTATTTT. Translated: CASSLSSGLTSTDTQYF.

This clonotype was recorded at least ten times. The genes are TRBV6-5 and TRBJ2-5, with D unclear. Germline assignment: CDR1 MNHEY and CDR2 SVGAGI. The CDR3 extends over 13 amino acids. Between the trimmed V and J ends, which lost 0 bases and 5 bases, there was a span of 7 bases. The DNA of the CDR3 is TGTGCCAGCAGTTACTCGACTGGGGAGACCCAGTACTTC. Amino acid sequence: CASSYSTGETQYF.

This clonotype was found many times. This sequence joins TRBV6-1 and TRBJ1-2; weak D call: TRBD1 (5 bases). Germline lookup yields CDR1 MNHNS and CDR2 SASEGT. Trimming took off 6 bases at V and 2 bases at J, with 10 bases between the two ends. This CDR3 comprises 13 residues. The DNA for the CDR3 is TGTGCCAGCAGCTGGGACGGCAACTATGGCTACACCTTC. It yields the protein CASSWDGNYGYTF.

This clonotype was seen at least ten times. The chain recombines TRBV6-5 with TRBJ2-5; the D gene is possibly TRBD1 (7 bases). The CDR3 has 15 residues. Per germline, CDR1 MNHEY and CDR2 SVGAGI. V lost 4 bases and J lost 5, with 17 bases in between. CDR3 coding DNA: TGTGCCAGCAGTTCCCAGGGGGGTATTCGGGAGACCCAGTACTTC. This gives the protein CASSSQGGIRETQYF.

A single count supports this clonotype. The rearrangement links TRBV12-3 or TRBV12-4 to TRBJ2-2; maybe TRBD2 (6 bases). V lost 7 bases and J lost 6, with 15 bases in between. The CDR3 spans 14 residues. The CDR3 DNA sequence: TGTGCCAGCACTTCGACCCAGCGGGCCGGGGAGCTGTTTTTT. As protein: CASTSTQRAGELFF.

This clonotype was detected many times. The rearrangement uses TRBV6-1 and TRBJ1-2; D gene unclear. CDR1 and CDR2 from the germline V gene are MNHNS and SASEGT. Trimming removed 4 bases from V and 4 bases from J, with 10 bases in between. This CDR3 has 13 amino acids. For the CDR3, the DNA is TGTGCCAGCAGTGGAGGCAGAGGCTATGGCTACACCTTC. Its translation is CASSGGRGYGYTF.